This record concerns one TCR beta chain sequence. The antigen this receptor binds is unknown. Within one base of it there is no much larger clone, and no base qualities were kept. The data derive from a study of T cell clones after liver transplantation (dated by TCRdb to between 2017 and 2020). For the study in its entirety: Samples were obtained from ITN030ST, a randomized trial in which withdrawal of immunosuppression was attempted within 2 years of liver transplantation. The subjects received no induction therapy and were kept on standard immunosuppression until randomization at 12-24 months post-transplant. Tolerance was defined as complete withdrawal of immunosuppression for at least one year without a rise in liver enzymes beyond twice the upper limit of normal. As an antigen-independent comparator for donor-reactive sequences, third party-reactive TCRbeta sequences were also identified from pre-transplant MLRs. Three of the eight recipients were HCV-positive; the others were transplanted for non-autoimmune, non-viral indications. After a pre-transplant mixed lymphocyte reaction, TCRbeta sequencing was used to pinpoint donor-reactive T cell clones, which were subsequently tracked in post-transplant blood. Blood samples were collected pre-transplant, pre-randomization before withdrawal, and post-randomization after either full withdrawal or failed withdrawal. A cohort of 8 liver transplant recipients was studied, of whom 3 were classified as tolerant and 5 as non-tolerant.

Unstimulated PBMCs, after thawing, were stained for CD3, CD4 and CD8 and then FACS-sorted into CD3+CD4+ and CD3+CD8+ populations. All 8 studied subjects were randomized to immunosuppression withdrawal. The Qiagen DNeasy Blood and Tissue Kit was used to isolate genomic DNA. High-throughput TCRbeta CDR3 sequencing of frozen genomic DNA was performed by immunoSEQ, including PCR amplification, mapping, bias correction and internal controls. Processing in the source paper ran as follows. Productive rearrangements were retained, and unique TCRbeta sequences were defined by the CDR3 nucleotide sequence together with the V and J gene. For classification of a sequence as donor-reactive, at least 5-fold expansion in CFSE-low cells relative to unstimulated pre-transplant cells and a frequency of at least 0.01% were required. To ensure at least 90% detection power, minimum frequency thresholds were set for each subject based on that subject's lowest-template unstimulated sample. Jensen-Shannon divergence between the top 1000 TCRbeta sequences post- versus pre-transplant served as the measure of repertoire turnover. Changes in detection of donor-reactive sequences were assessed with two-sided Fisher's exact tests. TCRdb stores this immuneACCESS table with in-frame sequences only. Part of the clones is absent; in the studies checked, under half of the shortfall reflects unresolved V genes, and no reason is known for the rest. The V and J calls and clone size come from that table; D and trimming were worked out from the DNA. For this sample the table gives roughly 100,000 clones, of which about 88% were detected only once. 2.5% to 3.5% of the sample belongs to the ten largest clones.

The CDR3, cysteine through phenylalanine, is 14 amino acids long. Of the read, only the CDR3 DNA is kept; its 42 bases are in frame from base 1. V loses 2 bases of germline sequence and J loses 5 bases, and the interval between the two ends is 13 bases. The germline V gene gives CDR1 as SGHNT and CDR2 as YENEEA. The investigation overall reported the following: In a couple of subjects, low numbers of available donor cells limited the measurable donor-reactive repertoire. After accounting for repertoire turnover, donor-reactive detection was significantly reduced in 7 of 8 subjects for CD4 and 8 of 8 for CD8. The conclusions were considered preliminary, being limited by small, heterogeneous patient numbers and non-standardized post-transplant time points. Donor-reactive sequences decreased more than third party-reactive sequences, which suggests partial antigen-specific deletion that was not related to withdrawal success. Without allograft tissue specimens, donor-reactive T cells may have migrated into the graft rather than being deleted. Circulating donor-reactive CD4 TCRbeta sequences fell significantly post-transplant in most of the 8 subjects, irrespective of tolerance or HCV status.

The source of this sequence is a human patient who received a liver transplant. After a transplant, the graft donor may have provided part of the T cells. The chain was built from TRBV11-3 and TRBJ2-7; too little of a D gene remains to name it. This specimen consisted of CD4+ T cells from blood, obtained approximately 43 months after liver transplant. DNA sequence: TGTGCCAGCAGCTTAAGGTCAAACGGACACGAGCAGTACTTC. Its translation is CASSLRSNGHEQYF.